This T cell receptor beta chain was obtained from a study of T cells in Graves' hyperthyroidism and ophthalmopathy. This clonotype was found many times. CDR3 length equals 16 residues. Germline V gene sequence: CDR1 SNHLY, CDR2 FYNNEI. V dropped 2 bases and J dropped 5; count of bases not matched to a gene: 8. Researchers amplified the TCR beta CDR3 regions from RNA transcripts. HTBI primers were the set used in a first-round RT-PCR of the TCR CDR3. TCRdb re-called the multiplex PCR reads through MiXCR, storing one row per CDR3 protein. Here the sample spans 300,000 to 450,000 distinct CDR3 sequences, approximately 14% being singletons.

The chain combines TRBV2 with TRBJ2-3; 9 bases agree with TRBD2. Material for sequencing was blood. The clonotype originates from a woman aged 18-35 years with Graves' hyperthyroidism that later progressed to Graves' ophthalmopathy. The CDR3 region is CASSERSGSMGDTQYF. The CDR3 DNA follows: TGTGCCAGCAGTGAACGTAGCGGGAGTATGGGAGATACGCAGTATTTT.